The text below deals with one T cell receptor (beta chain). V was clipped by 8 bases and J by 8 bases; unmatched bases: 4. Germline-derived CDR1 and CDR2 are LNHDA and SQIVND (reference sequence). The CDR3 consists of 13 residues. The data stem from a study of TIL therapy for anti-PD-1-resistant metastatic lung cancer. For the study at large: Tumors were harvested before any PD-1/PD-L1 blockade.

Stated time point: pre-treatment sample, taken before nivolumab and TIL therapy. This was the immunoSEQ v3 assay. Libraries were sequenced to 2 million to 2.5 million read pairs (survey) or roughly 4.5-6.5 million (deep). Only in-frame clones appear in the TCRdb table, and some are missing; sequencing was by immunoSEQ multiplex PCR. The sample yields 16,000 or so clones, 74% seen once. This receptor was taken from a person between 25 and 79 years old with non-small cell lung cancer. The sample was blood, taken at baseline. V and J are TRBV19 and TRBJ2-1; 12 nucleotides align to TRBD1. For the CDR3, the DNA is TGTGCCAGTGAGGGACAGGGGGCTGATGAGCAGTTCTTC. Amino acids: CASEGQGADEQFF.